This T cell receptor (beta chain) derives from a study of blood T cell repertoires in COVID-19. For the study at large: Sites across the United States, Italy and Spain contributed samples from acute and convalescent COVID-19. Sources were T cells, B-cell-depleted T cells, or PBMCs; the material itself was cDNA or gDNA.

In the original analysis: Reference gene primer amplification in the assay estimated nucleated cell counts. Only in-frame clones appear in the TCRdb table, and some are missing; sequencing was by immunoSEQ multiplex PCR. That table furnishes V, J and clone size, whereas the DNA furnished D and trimming. The table includes roughly 250,000 clones, approximately 90% detected once. Sequencing was carried out using peripheral blood. This TCR derives from a woman in her forties with acute or convalescent COVID-19.

CDR3 sequence: CASSVGGLPREAEAFF. In DNA form, the CDR3 reads TGTGCCAGCAGCGTAGGGGGCCTCCCCCGGGAGGCTGAAGCTTTCTTT. V is TRBV9 and J is TRBJ1-1; a possible D gene is TRBD1 (5 bases). The CDR3 extends over 16 amino acids. Trimming shortened V by 0 bases and J by 6 bases, and 18 bases separated the two germline ends. From germline, CDR1 is SGDLS and CDR2 YYNGEE.